This TCR beta chain stems from a study of cytomegalovirus exposure and HLA in healthy donors. With 60 Vbeta and 13 Jbeta primers, the PCR was carried out. Clones were read by immunoSEQ multiplex PCR, and TCRdb kept only the in-frame ones, dropping some. The data show roughly 100,000 clones, around 83% seen once. The CDR3 extends over 15 amino acids. V lost 1 base to trimming and J lost 4 bases; unmatched junction nucleotides: 2. The germline gives CDR1 SGDLS, CDR2 YYNGEE. The source is a man younger than 40 in good health and CMV-seronegative. V and J are TRBV9 and TRBJ1-6; TRBD1 matches 7 bases. Sequenced input: PBMCs. The CDR3 DNA reads TGTGCCAGCAGCGTATCAGGGGGGTATAATTCACCCCTCCACTTT. Translated, it gives CASSVSGGYNSPLHF.